This T cell receptor (beta chain) came from a study of blood T cell repertoires in COVID-19. Sequencing was performed with immunoSEQ multiplex PCR; in TCRdb, only in-frame clones are kept and a portion is missing. Found here are almost 400,000 clones, approximately 89% of them singletons; the top ten hold about 2.1%. The V gene lost 0 bases and the J gene lost 5 bases, with 11 bases spanning the gap. The germline gives CDR1 SGDLS, CDR2 YYNGEE. The CDR3 consists of 14 residues. The sequence derives from a woman aged 55-70 years with COVID-19, enrolled during active disease. Material: peripheral blood. This chain uses TRBV9 with TRBJ2-5; D not resolved. The CDR3 region has the DNA TGTGCCAGCAGCGTAGCCGAATTTCGGGAGACCCAGTACTTC. Translating it yields CASSVAEFRETQYF.